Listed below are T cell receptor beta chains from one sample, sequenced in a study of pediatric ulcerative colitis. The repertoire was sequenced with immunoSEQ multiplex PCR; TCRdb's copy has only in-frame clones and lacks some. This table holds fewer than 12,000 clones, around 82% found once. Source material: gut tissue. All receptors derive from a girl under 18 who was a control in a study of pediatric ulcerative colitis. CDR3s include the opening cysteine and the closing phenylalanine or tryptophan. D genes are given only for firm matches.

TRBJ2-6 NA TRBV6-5 CASSYPGKSGANVLTF
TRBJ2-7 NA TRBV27 CASSSSSYEQYF
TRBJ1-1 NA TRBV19 CASSMVQRPMNTEAFF
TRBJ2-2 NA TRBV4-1 CASSPGTYGGELFF
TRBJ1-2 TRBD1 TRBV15 CATSRDLPTGGDGYTF
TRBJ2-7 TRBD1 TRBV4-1 CASSQARTGGGEQYF
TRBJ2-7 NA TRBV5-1 CASSLVAGDSYEQYF
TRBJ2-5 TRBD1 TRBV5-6 CASSFRRTGQETQYF
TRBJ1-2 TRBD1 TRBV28 CASSLMEGAGYGYTF
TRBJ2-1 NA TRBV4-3 CASSQELADYNEQFF
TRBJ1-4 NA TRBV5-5 CASSSTGFGKKLFF
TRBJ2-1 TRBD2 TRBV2 CARANLLRLAGYNEQFF
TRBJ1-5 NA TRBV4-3 CASSPRRGGDPSNQPQHF
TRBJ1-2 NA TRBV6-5 CASRTLNYGYTF
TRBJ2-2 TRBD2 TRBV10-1 CATSGNTGELFF
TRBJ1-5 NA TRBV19 CASSIGDRTDQPQHF
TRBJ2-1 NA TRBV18 CASSPGAMGEFF
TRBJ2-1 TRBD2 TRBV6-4 CASSARGLAGDYNEQFF
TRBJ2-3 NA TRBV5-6 CASSLAWGTDTQYF
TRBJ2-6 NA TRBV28 CASRRYHRASGANVLTF
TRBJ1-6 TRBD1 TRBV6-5 CASRTGKGPLHF
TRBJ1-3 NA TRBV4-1 CASSQFPAAGNTIYF
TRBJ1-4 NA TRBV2 CASSRARDPLLEKLFF
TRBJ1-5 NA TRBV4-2 CASNQGLPNQPQHF
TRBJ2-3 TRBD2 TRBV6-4 CASSDSTSGSTDTQYF
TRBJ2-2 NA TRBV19 CASSSRTATGELFF
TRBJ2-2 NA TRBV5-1 CASSLGPTGTGELFF
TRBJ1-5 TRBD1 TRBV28 CASTHGTGLEPQHF
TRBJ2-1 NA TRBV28 CASSPSIARRNNEQFF
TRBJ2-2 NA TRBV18 CASSPRNSGAFGELFF
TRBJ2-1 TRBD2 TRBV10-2 CASRLAGSHNEQFF
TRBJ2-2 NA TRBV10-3 CAISEEQRAGELFF
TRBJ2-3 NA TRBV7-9 CASSPGGATDTQYF
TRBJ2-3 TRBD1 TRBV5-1 CASSLTGGADTQYF
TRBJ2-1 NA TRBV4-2 CASSRVTAGSYNEQFF
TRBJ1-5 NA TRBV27 CASSSASRALSNQPQHF
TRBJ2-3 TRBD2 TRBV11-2 CASSSAGGQGDTQYF
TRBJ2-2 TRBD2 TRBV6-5 CASIEGLAGTGELFF
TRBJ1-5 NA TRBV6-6 CASSGGFANQPQHF
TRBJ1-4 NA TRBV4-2 CASSQDRDEKLFF
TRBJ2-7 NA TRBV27 CASSLAPNYEQYF
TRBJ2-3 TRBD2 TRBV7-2 CASSLGPSGYTDTQYF
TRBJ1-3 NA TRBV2 CASTFRGTGNTIYF
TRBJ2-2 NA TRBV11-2 CASSPPGELFF
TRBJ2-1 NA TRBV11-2 CASSSRVGPLENEQFF
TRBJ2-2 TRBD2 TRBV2 CASSEPLGLAGARNTGELFF
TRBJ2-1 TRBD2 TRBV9 CASTAGGPNEQFF
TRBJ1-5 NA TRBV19 CASSILWGNQPQHF
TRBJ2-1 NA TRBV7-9 CASSLDYNEQFF
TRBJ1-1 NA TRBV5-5 CASSLDSESEAFF
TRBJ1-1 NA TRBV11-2 CASSLILGSPNTEAFF
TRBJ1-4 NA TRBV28 CASSLLDKYGKLFF
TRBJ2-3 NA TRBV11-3 CASSLGERDTQYF
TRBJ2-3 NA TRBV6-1 CASSEQGPPDTQYF
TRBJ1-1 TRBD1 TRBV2 CASSLTGQDTEAFF